Presented here are 9 T cell receptor beta chains from one specimen sequenced in a study of regulatory T cells in long-lasting Graves disease. Documented time point: newly diagnosed GD, antithyroid drugs for less than 3 months. TCR sequences were obtained from RNA taken from PBMCs. Sequencing libraries for TCR beta were prepared with iRepertoire HTBI primers and Arm-PCR of CDR3 regions. TCRdb redid the calling of the multiplex PCR reads with MiXCR, one entry per CDR3 protein. The repertoire holds just over 600,000 distinct CDR3 sequences, with under 20% as singletons. The sample was also reused in another study, on T cells in Graves' hyperthyroidism and ophthalmopathy.

The sample here was peripheral blood mononuclear cells (PBMCs), taken at new diagnosis, from a patient treated with antithyroid drugs. The receptors come from a woman in her 30s with Graves disease.

Details on this clonotype: This may stem from a read error, because a much larger clone lies one nucleotide away. The gene calls are TRBV6-2 or TRBV6-3 and TRBJ1-2; D possibly corresponds to TRBD1 (5 bases). This CDR3 comprises 13 residues. V lost 4 bases, J lost 8 bases, and 14 bases lay in between. In germline, CDR1 is MNHEY, CDR2 SVGEGT. This CDR3 reads CASSLQAAGGYTF. The CDR3 region has the DNA TGTGCCAGCAGTTTACAGGCGGCTGGGGGCTACACCTTC.

This chain uses TRBV7-9 with TRBJ2-5; D may be TRBD1 or TRBD2 (6 bases each). The germline CDR1 and CDR2 sequences are SEHNR and FQNEAQ (reference sequence). The CDR3 is 18 residues long. V gave up 0 bases and J gave up 1 base, with 18 bases separating them. CDR3 sequence (DNA): TGTGCCAGCAGCTTAGCCTGGGTGGGGGCGGGGATCCAAGAGACCCAGTACTTC. It translates to CASSLAWVGAGIQETQYF.

Worth noting for this clonotype: Given a much more abundant clone one base away, this may be a read error. J is TRBJ2-7 and V is TRBV5-1, with unresolved D. The better agreement between TRBJ2-1 and the DNA end casts doubt on the J call. CDR3 length: 15 amino acids. Germline-derived CDR1 and CDR2 are SGHRS and YFSETQ. CDR3 bases: TGCGCCAGCAGCTTGGGATCTCTAAGCGCGAATGAGCAGTTCTTC. It translates to CASSLGSLSANEQFF.

This clonotype was counted at least ten times. A read error may account for a junction end that differs from germline. This chain links TRBV5-1 with TRBJ2-3, with TRBD1 matching 7 bases. This CDR3 has 14 residues. The germline V gene has CDR1 SGHRS and CDR2 YFSETQ. CDR3 nucleotides: TGTGCCAGCAGCCAGGGACAGACCACAGATACGCAGTATTTT. Amino acid sequence: CASSQGQTTDTQYF. The full variable domain, completed using reference TRBV5-1 and TRBJ2-3, is KAGVTQTPRYLIKTRGQQVTLSCSPISGHRSVSWYQQTPGQGLQFLFEYFSETQRNKGNFPGRFSGRQFSNSRSEMNVSTLELGDSALYLCASSQGQTTDTQYFGPGTRLTVL.

This clonotype was counted ten times or more. The V and J genes are TRBV11-2 and TRBJ2-7; D is uncertain. CDR3 length: 12 residues. In germline, CDR1 is SGHAT, CDR2 FQNNGV. V was trimmed by 5 bases and J by 6 bases, leaving 11 bases between them. Here the CDR3 reads CASSQSGPEQYF. CDR3 DNA: TGTGCCAGCAGCCAATCGGGCCCCGAGCAGTACTTC.

The V and J genes are TRBV5-4 and TRBJ2-7, with TRBD2 identical over 7 bases. The CDR3 sequence is 12 residues long. The J segment lost 5 bases and the V segment lost 2 bases, leaving 1 base of the junction unmatched. Germline-derived CDR1 and CDR2 are SGHNT and YYREEE (reference sequence). Written as DNA, the CDR3 is TGTGCCAGCAGCTTCGGGACTAACGAGCAGTACTTC. This sequence encodes CASSFGTNEQYF.

This clonotype was counted at least ten times. The rearrangement uses TRBV28 and TRBJ1-2; D not resolved. The length of the CDR3 is 15 residues. Trimming removed 5 bases from V and 5 bases from J, with 18 bases in between. The germline gives CDR1 MDHEN, CDR2 SYDVKM. DNA of the CDR3: TGTGCCAGCAGTACTTCCCGGGAACCGCCTTATGGCTACACCTTC. This encodes CASSTSREPPYGYTF.

This clonotype was seen more than once but under ten times. The chain is built from TRBV5-1 and TRBJ2-1; D could derive from TRBD1 or TRBD2 (5 bases each). Trimming took off 4 bases at V and 0 bases at J, with 11 bases between the two ends. The V gene's germline CDR1 is SGHRS and CDR2 YFSETQ. The CDR3 totals 15 residues. The CDR3 bases are TGCGCCAGCAGCGTCGGGACGGCCTCCTACAATGAGCAGTTCTTC. This codes for CASSVGTASYNEQFF.

This clonotype was seen repeatedly, ten times or more. J is TRBJ1-2 and V is TRBV10-3; perhaps TRBD1 as D (5 bases). Germline V gives CDR1 ENHRY, CDR2 SYGVKD. The CDR3 consists of 15 residues. The germline V and J ends were trimmed by 6 bases and 6 bases, with 20 bases remaining between them. CDR3 amino acids: CAIRIPLQGRNGYTF. The CDR3 DNA is TGTGCCATCAGAATACCGTTGCAGGGAAGGAATGGCTACACCTTC.